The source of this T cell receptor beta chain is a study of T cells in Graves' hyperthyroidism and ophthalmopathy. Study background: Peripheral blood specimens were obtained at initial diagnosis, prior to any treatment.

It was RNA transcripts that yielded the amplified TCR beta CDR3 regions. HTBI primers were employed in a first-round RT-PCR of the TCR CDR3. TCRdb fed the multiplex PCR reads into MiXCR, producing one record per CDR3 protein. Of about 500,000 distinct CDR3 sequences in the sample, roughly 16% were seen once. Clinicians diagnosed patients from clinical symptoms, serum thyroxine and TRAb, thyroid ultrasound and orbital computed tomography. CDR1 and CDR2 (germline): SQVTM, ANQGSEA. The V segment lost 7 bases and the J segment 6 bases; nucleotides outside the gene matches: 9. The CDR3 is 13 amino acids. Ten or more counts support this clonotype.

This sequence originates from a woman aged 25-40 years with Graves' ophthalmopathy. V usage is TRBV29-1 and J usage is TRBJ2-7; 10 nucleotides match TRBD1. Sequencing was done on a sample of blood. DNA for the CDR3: TGCAGCGGGCTCCCGGGACAGGGGACCGAGCAGTACTTC. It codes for CSGLPGQGTEQYF.